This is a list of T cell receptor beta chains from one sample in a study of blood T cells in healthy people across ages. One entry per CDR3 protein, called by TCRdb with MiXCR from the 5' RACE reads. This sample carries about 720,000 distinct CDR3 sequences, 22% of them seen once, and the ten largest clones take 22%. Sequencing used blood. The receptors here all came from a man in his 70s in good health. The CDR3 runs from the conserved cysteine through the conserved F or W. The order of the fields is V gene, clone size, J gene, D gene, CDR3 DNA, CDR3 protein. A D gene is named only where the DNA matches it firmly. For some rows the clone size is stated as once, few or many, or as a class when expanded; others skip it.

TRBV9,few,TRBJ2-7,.,TGTGCCAGCAGCGGTGGCACGACCTACGAGCAGTACTTC,CASSGGTTYEQYF
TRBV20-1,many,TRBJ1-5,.,TGCAGTGCTAGAGGGACCGGGAGGAACTTGGGGGGCAATCAGCCCCAGCATTTT,CSARGTGRNLGGNQPQHF
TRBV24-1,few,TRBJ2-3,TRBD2,TGTGCCACCAGTGACCACCTCGCTGATAGCGGGAGGGTACATACGCAGTATTTT,CATSDHLADSGRVHTQYF
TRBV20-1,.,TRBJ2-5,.,TGCAGTACGCTACGCAGCCAAGAGACCCAGTACTTC,CSTLRSQETQYF
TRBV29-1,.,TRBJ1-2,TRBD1,TGCAGCGTTGAGGCAGGGGGCGGGTATGGCTACACCTTC,CSVEAGGGYGYTF
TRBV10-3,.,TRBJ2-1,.,TGTGCCATCAGTGTGGGGGATCTTGATGAGCAGTTCTTC,CAISVGDLDEQFF
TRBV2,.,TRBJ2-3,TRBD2,TGTGCCAGCGAGTGGGGGGGGTCGTCCGATACGCAGTATTTT,CASEWGGSSDTQYF
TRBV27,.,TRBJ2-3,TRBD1,TGTGCCAGCAACAGGGGGGTTCGCACAGATACGCAGTATTTT,CASNRGVRTDTQYF
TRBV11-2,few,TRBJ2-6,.,TGTGCCAGCAGCTTATCTTTTGGGGCCAACGTCCTGACTTTC,CASSLSFGANVLTF
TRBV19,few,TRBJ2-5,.,TGTGCCAGTAGTATGGCTGGCTTCCTGCAAGAGACCCAGTACTTC,CASSMAGFLQETQYF
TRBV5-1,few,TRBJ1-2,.,TGCGCCAGCAGCGAGGACACGCCGGCCGCCTATGGCTACACCTTC,CASSEDTPAAYGYTF
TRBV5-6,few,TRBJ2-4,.,TGTGCCAGCAGCCTGCGACAGGCCAAAAACATTCAGTACTTC,CASSLRQAKNIQYF
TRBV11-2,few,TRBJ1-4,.,TGTGCCAGCAGCTTAGGTGTGGGGGTGACAACTAATGAAAAACTGTTTTTT,CASSLGVGVTTNEKLFF
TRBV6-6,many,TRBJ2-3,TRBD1,TGTGCCAGCAAGGACAGGGTGGGTCCAGATACGCAGTATTTT,CASKDRVGPDTQYF
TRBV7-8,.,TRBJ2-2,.,TGTGCCAGCAGCTCGTGGGCGGGACGAGGCGGGGAGCTGTTTTTT,CASSSWAGRGGELFF
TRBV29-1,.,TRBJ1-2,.,TGCAGCGTTTCAGGGAACAATGGCTACACCTTC,CSVSGNNGYTF
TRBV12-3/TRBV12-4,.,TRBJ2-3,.,TGTGCCAGCAGTTCCGGGACCCTAATTGTAGATACGCAGTATTTT,CASSSGTLIVDTQYF
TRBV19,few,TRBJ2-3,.,TGTGCCAGTAGTATATCCTCAGTCCGAGATACGCAGTATTTT,CASSISSVRDTQYF
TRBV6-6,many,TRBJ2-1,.,TGTGCCAGCAGTTACTTTGGGGGCGATGAGCAGTTCTTC,CASSYFGGDEQFF
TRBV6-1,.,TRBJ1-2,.,TGTGCCAGCAGGGGGGGTGACTATGGCTACACCTTC,CASRGGDYGYTF
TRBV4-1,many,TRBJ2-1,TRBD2,TGCGCCAGCAGCCCAGTAGGACTAGCGGGAGTCGATGAGCAGTTCTTC,CASSPVGLAGVDEQFF
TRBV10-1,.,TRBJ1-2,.,TGCGCCAGCATGATCTATGGCTACATCTTC,CASMIYGYIF
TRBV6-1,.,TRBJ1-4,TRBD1,TGTGCCAGCAGTGGGCGGGACAGGGCATCGCTTCCGAATGAAAAACTGTTTTTT,CASSGRDRASLPNEKLFF
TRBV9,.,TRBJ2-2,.,TGTGCCAGCAGCGTAACAGGGAATCCCGGGGAGCTGTTTTTT,CASSVTGNPGELFF